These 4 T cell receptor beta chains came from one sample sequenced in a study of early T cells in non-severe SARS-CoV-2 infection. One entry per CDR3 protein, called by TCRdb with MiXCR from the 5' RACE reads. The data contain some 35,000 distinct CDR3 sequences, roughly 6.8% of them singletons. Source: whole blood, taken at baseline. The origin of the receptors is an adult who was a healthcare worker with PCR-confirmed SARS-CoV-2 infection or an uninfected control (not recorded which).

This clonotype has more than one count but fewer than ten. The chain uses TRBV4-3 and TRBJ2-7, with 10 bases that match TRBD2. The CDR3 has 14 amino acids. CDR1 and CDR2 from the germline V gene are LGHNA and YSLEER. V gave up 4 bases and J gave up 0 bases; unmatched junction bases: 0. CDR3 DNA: TGCGCCAGCAGCCGGACTAGCGGCTCCTACGAGCAGTACTTC. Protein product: CASSRTSGSYEQYF.

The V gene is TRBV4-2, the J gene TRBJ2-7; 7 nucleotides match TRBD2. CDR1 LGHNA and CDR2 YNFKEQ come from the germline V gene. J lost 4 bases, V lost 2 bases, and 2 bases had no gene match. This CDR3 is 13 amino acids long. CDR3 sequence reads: CASSQRGSYEQYF. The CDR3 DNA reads TGTGCCAGCAGCCAACGCGGGAGTTACGAGCAGTACTTC.

CDR3 protein: CASSLSGNYGYTF. The CDR3 bases are TGTGCCAGCAGTTTATCTGGGAACTATGGCTACACCTTC. The V gene is TRBV28, the J gene TRBJ1-2; D is unresolved. With 1 base removed from V and 2 bases from J, the gap between germline ends came to 5 bases. The germline V gene encodes CDR1 MDHEN and CDR2 SYDVKM. This CDR3 is built from 13 residues.

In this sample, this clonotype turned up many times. The CDR3 region has the DNA TGTGCCAGCTCACGTAGAGCGGGAGGGTCCCCCCTTCTCTACAATGAGCAGTTCTTC. This gives the protein CASSRRAGGSPLLYNEQFF. The V and J genes are TRBV18 and TRBJ2-1; TRBD2 agrees at 10 bases. Per the germline V gene, CDR1 is KGHSH and CDR2 is LQKENI. V lost 4 bases and J lost 3; bases outside the gene matches: 15. The CDR3 covers 19 residues.